This paragraph covers one T cell receptor beta chain sequence. The data were taken from a study of blood T cell repertoires in COVID-19. Study-level information: The United States, Italy and Spain provided the acute and convalescent COVID-19 samples.

The repertoire was sequenced with immunoSEQ multiplex PCR; TCRdb's copy has only in-frame clones and lacks some. The repertoire holds over 150,000 clones, with 85% to 90% as singletons. Specimen: peripheral blood. This receptor was obtained from a man aged 50-60 years with active or convalescent COVID-19.

CDR3 sequence (DNA): TGTGCCAGCAGCGCCGTGGATAGCGGGGACGAGCAGTACTTC. Its protein is CASSAVDSGDEQYF. V and J are TRBV5-4 and TRBJ2-7; 8 bases are a match to TRBD2. The V and J ends lost 4 bases and 5 bases, in that order; junction bases with no gene match: 8. CDR1 and CDR2 (germline): SGHNT, YYREEE (reference sequence). The CDR3 runs 14 residues.